One sample yielded the 10 T cell receptor beta chains listed below, sequenced in a study of cytomegalovirus exposure and HLA in healthy donors. The PCR had 60 Vbeta and 13 Jbeta primers. Data came from immunoSEQ multiplex PCR; TCRdb stores just in-frame clones and leaves some out. Of roughly 240,000 clones listed, around 78% are singletons. Sequenced material: PBMCs. The receptors were sampled from a boy aged 5-17 years in good health and CMV-seronegative.

On this clone: A junction boundary mismatches the germline segment, possibly from a read error. This chain connects TRBV7-9 to TRBJ2-4; D is unclear. Germline CDR1 SEHNR, CDR2 FQNEAQ (reference sequence). The length of the CDR3 is 17 residues. DNA of the CDR3: TGTTCCAGCAGCCGTTTGATGTACAACACAGCCAAAAACATTCAGTACTTC. It yields the protein CSSSRLMYNTAKNIQYF.

The chain has TRBV19 and TRBJ1-2, with no clear D. In germline, CDR1 is LNHDA, CDR2 SQIVND (reference sequence). This CDR3 comprises 15 residues. V was cut by 7 bases and J by 2 bases, with 17 bases left in between. The CDR3 here is CASTLVGSLNYGYTF. Written as DNA, the CDR3 is TGTGCCAGTACATTGGTGGGCAGCTTAAACTATGGCTACACCTTC. Using reference TRBV19 and TRBJ1-2 for the parts outside the CDR3, the full variable domain is DGGITQSPKYLFRKEGQNVTLSCEQNLNHDAMYWYRQDPGQGLRLIYYSQIVNDFQKGDIAEGYSVSREKKESFPLTVTSAQKNPTAFYLCASTLVGSLNYGYTFGSGTRLTVV.

The gene calls are TRBV6-5 and TRBJ2-5; D unclear. The CDR3 covers 13 residues. Trimming pared 5 bases from V and 2 bases from J, leaving 9 bases between. Germline CDR1 reads MNHEY; CDR2 reads SVGAGI. CDR3 protein: CASSLRAQETQYF. CDR3 DNA: TGTGCCAGCAGTCTGCGCGCTCAAGAGACCCAGTACTTC.

The J gene is TRBJ1-1, the V gene TRBV13, with D maybe TRBD1 (5 bases). Germline lookup yields CDR1 PRHDT and CDR2 FYEKMQ (reference sequence). V shed 5 bases and J shed 7 bases, with 23 bases lying between them. The CDR3 runs 16 residues. The CDR3 sequence is CASSQKSQGKDFEAFF. The CDR3 DNA follows: TGTGCCAGCAGCCAAAAGTCTCAGGGCAAGGATTTTGAAGCTTTCTTT.

This rearrangement joins TRBV11-2 to TRBJ1-2; D gene uncertain. The V gene lost 1 base and the J gene lost 4 bases, with 10 bases spanning the gap. Germline assignment: CDR1 SGHAT and CDR2 FQNNGV. The CDR3 is 14 amino acids. DNA for the CDR3: TGTGCCAGCAGCTTAGCCCCGTCCAGCTATGGCTACACCTTC. Its translation is CASSLAPSSYGYTF.

V gene TRBV4-1 combines with J gene TRBJ2-2; D remains ambiguous. The CDR3 has 12 amino acids. Deletions cut 3 bases from V and 5 bases from J, with 4 bases between. Germline lookup yields CDR1 MGHRA and CDR2 YSYEKL. This CDR3 reads CASSHLTGELFF. Written as DNA, the CDR3 is TGCGCCAGCAGCCATCTTACCGGGGAGCTGTTTTTT.

V and J are TRBV19 and TRBJ2-3; 8 bases are shared with TRBD2. CDR1 is LNHDA and CDR2 is SQIVND in the germline V gene (reference sequence). The length of the CDR3 is 17 residues. V was clipped by 1 base and J by 2 bases; unmatched bases: 8. The chain's CDR3 is CASSIVSGTISTDTQYF. CDR3 DNA sequence: TGTGCCAGTAGTATAGTTAGCGGGACAATTTCCACAGATACGCAGTATTTT.

The chain combines TRBV15 with TRBJ2-1, with 12 nucleotides matching TRBD1. The junction had 9 bases not matched to a gene; V was cut back by 3 bases and J by 9 bases. The germline CDR1 and CDR2 sequences are LNHNV and YYDKDF (reference sequence). This CDR3 spans 16 amino acids. CDR3 in amino acids: CATSRKPGQGAFEQFF. CDR3 DNA sequence: TGTGCCACCAGCAGGAAACCGGGACAGGGGGCGTTTGAGCAGTTCTTC.

This rearrangement joins TRBV4-1 to TRBJ2-2; 7 bases agree with TRBD2. Trimming removed 3 bases from V and 0 bases from J; junction bases left unmatched: 10. CDR1 and CDR2 from the germline V gene are MGHRA and YSYEKL. This CDR3 contains 18 residues. As DNA, the CDR3 is TGCGCCAGCAGCCACCCTGGGGGGGGACTACCGAACACCGGGGAGCTGTTTTTT. Translated, it gives CASSHPGGGLPNTGELFF.

The chain uses TRBV2 and TRBJ1-5, with 9 bases aligning to TRBD1. Looked up from germline, CDR1 is SNHLY and CDR2 is FYNNEI. The CDR3 runs 17 residues. The V and J ends lost 0 bases and 6 bases, in that order; junction bases with no gene match: 9. The CDR3 is CASSEAWPGTGLQPQHF. The CDR3, as DNA: TGTGCCAGCAGTGAAGCTTGGCCCGGGACAGGGCTTCAGCCCCAGCATTTT.